Shown below are 32 T cell receptor beta chains from a single sample sequenced in a study of blood T cell repertoires in COVID-19. Produced via immunoSEQ multiplex PCR; TCRdb's table is partial and in-frame only. Seen here are roughly 39,000 clones, around 89% observed once, and the top ten hold more than 7.5%. The sequencing input was peripheral blood. The receptors stem from a man aged 25-40 years with active or convalescent COVID-19.

The chain links TRBV2 to TRBJ2-2; weak D call: TRBD2 (6 bases). V lost 0 bases, J lost 1 base, and 6 bases lay in between. This CDR3 spans 15 amino acids. Germline values: CDR1 SNHLY, CDR2 FYNNEI. The CDR3 region is CASSEASGNTGELFF. The CDR3 nucleotides are TGTGCCAGCAGTGAAGCTAGCGGGAACACCGGGGAGCTGTTTTTT.

This clone appeared once. The rearrangement joins TRBV5-4 to TRBJ2-3, with 11 positions matching TRBD2. V was pared by 4 bases and J by 3 bases, with 4 bases of the junction left unmatched. The CDR3 is 15 amino acids. CDR1 and CDR2 (germline): SGHNT, YYREEE (reference sequence). CDR3 protein: CASSVAGGRTDTQYF. In DNA form, the CDR3 reads TGTGCCAGCAGCGTAGCGGGGGGGCGGACAGATACGCAGTATTTT.

J is TRBJ2-5 and V is TRBV5-1; TRBD1 is a possible D gene (7 bases). The CDR3 totals 14 residues. Germline CDR1 and CDR2: SGHRS and YFSETQ. V was clipped by 4 bases and J by 1 base, with 11 bases between them. The CDR3 spells CASSQGGLQETQYF. The CDR3 region has the DNA TGCGCCAGCAGCCAGGGGGGTCTCCAAGAGACCCAGTACTTC.

The chain employs TRBV5-1 and TRBJ2-3; possibly TRBD2 for D (6 bases). Trimming stripped 5 bases from V and 0 bases from J, with 10 bases between. The germline CDR1 and CDR2 sequences are SGHRS and YFSETQ. This CDR3 contains 14 residues. CDR3 sequence reads: CASRDGSSTDTQYF. As DNA, the CDR3 is TGCGCCAGCAGGGACGGGAGCAGCACAGATACGCAGTATTTT.

The chain couples TRBV15 to TRBJ1-2; D is unresolved. The CDR3 extends over 12 amino acids. V lost 0 bases and J lost 5, with 4 bases in between. Germline-derived CDR1 and CDR2 are LNHNV and YYDKDF (reference sequence). The CDR3 DNA reads TGTGCCACCAGCAGAGATCGGTATGGCTACACCTTC. Encoded protein: CATSRDRYGYTF.

This chain connects TRBV18 to TRBJ2-5, with D possibly being TRBD2 (6 bases). The CDR3 consists of 12 residues. Trimming cost V 6 bases and J 4 bases, with 9 bases left between them. Germline V gene data show CDR1 as KGHSH and CDR2 as LQKENI. This chain's CDR3 is CASSSGRETQYF. In DNA form, the CDR3 reads TGTGCCAGCTCTTCCGGGAGAGAGACCCAGTACTTC.

In the case of this clone: This sample includes further DNA sequences coding for the same CDR3. The J gene is TRBJ1-1, the V gene TRBV6-5; D not resolved. Per the germline V gene, CDR1 is MNHEY and CDR2 is SVGAGI. This CDR3 comprises 14 residues. V gave up 0 bases and J gave up 1 base, with 6 bases separating them. CDR3 amino acids: CASSYSEENTEAFF. As DNA, the CDR3 is TGTGCCAGCAGTTACTCGGAGGAGAACACTGAAGCTTTCTTT.

This chain links TRBV7-2 with TRBJ2-1; TRBD2 matches at 7 bases. V trimming: 0 bases; J trimming: 5 bases; junction bases outside the gene matches: 4. The CDR3 covers 15 residues. Germline CDR1 is SGHTA and CDR2 is FQGNSA. For the CDR3, the DNA is TGTGCCAGCAGCTTAGCGTCTAGCGGAAACAATGAGCAGTTCTTC. Amino acid sequence: CASSLASSGNNEQFF.

The CDR3 region is CASSPLSGRFDTGELFF. The CDR3, as DNA: TGTGCCAGCAGCCCTTTGAGTGGGAGGTTCGACACCGGGGAGCTGTTTTTT. The V and J genes are TRBV27 and TRBJ2-2; the D gene is possibly TRBD2 (6 bases). Germline CDR1 MNHEY, CDR2 SMNVEV (reference sequence). The CDR3 contains 17 residues. V lost 6 bases, J lost 3 bases, and 20 bases lay in between.

V usage is TRBV11-2 and J usage is TRBJ1-1; no firm D call. This CDR3 has 14 amino acids. V gave up 1 base and J gave up 1 base, with 7 bases separating them. Germline V gives CDR1 SGHAT, CDR2 FQNNGV. The CDR3 region is CASSLAGRNTEAFF. The CDR3 DNA sequence: TGTGCCAGCAGCTTAGCAGGTCGGAACACTGAAGCTTTCTTT.

V is TRBV18 and J is TRBJ2-4; perhaps TRBD2 as D (5 bases). The V end lost 0 bases, the J end lost 8 bases, and 11 bases lay between the germline ends. The CDR3 contains 14 residues. Germline CDR1 KGHSH, CDR2 LQKENI. CDR3 loop: CASSPPRAGDIQYF. CDR3 sequence (DNA): TGTGCCAGCTCACCACCGAGGGCTGGGGACATTCAGTACTTC.

The chain joins TRBV25-1 to TRBJ2-5; 7 bases match TRBD2. Germline V gives CDR1 MGHDK, CDR2 SYGVNS. The CDR3 is 15 amino acids. Trimming cost V 2 bases and J 5 bases; bases outside gene matches: 8. The CDR3 sequence: CASSEPGLVVETQYF. CDR3 coding DNA: TGTGCCAGCAGTGAACCCGGACTAGTCGTGGAGACCCAGTACTTC.

The rearrangement uses TRBV24-1 and TRBJ1-5; 8 bases map to TRBD1. Germline CDR1 is KGHDR and CDR2 is SFDVKD. The CDR3 has 14 amino acids. V shed 3 bases, J shed 6 bases, and the junction held 3 bases outside the gene matches. CDR3 in amino acids: CATSDRQGSQPQHF. The DNA of the CDR3 is TGTGCCACCAGTGATAGACAGGGGAGTCAGCCCCAGCATTTT.

The rearrangement joins TRBV12-5 to TRBJ1-1; 7 positions agree with TRBD1. J was trimmed by 1 base and V by 6 bases; bases with no gene match: 5. The CDR3 is 14 amino acids. Germline V CDR1 and CDR2: LGHNT, FRNRAP. CDR3 region: CASGDGQANTEAFF. The CDR3, as DNA: TGTGCTAGTGGGGACGGACAGGCGAACACTGAAGCTTTCTTT.

The chain carries TRBV7-2 and TRBJ2-5; TRBD2 might be the D (6 bases). With 4 bases removed from V and 5 bases from J, the gap between germline ends came to 20 bases. The CDR3 consists of 16 residues. Germline V CDR1 and CDR2: SGHTA, FQGNSA. This CDR3 is CASSSRRGAGGETQYF. The CDR3 DNA sequence: TGTGCCAGCAGCTCCCGACGGGGCGCTGGGGGGGAGACCCAGTACTTC. Combining the CDR3 with reference TRBV7-2 and TRBJ2-5 gives the whole variable domain GAGVSQSPSNKVTEKGKDVELRCDPISGHTALYWYRQSLGQGLEFLIYFQGNSAPDKSGLPSDRFSAERTGGSVSTLTIQRTQQEDSAVYLCASSSRRGAGGETQYFGPGTRLLVL.

The table lists this clone with a count of one. In nucleotides, the CDR3 is TGTGCCAGCAGTGCACTAGCGCCGAGCTCCTACAATGAGCAGTTCTTC. Amino acids: CASSALAPSSYNEQFF. The chain joins TRBV6-1 to TRBJ2-1; 7 bases fit TRBD2. The CDR3 loop spans 16 amino acids. After removal of 4 bases from V and 0 bases from J, the junction contained 6 bases not matched to a gene. Germline V gene sequence: CDR1 MNHNS, CDR2 SASEGT.

This sequence joins TRBV4-2 and TRBJ2-5; a weak D match, TRBD1 (6 bases). Trimming left V 2 bases short and J 5 bases short, with 15 bases between. Germline CDR1 is LGHNA and CDR2 is YNFKEQ. CDR3 length: 15 residues. The DNA of the CDR3 is TGTGCCAGCAGCCAAACTACAGGGTCATTGGAGACCCAGTACTTC. This gives the protein CASSQTTGSLETQYF.

The chain employs TRBV7-3 and TRBJ2-3; D remains unclear. The V end was cut by 1 base, the J end by 1 base, with 9 bases between. Germline CDR1 reads SGHTA; CDR2 reads FQGTGA. This CDR3 has 15 amino acids. The CDR3, as DNA: TGTGCCAGCAGCTTAAGGGTACGGGGCACAGATACGCAGTATTTT. Its translation is CASSLRVRGTDTQYF.

V and J are TRBV7-6 and TRBJ2-3, with TRBD1 identical over 7 bases. The V gene end was trimmed by 6 bases and the J gene end by 2 bases; junction bases not matched to a gene: 11. The CDR3 has 16 amino acids. The germline V gene encodes CDR1 SGHVS and CDR2 FNYEAQ. The CDR3 DNA sequence: TGTGCCAGCAGTTATTCTACAGGGGCCCACACAGATACGCAGTATTTT. The encoded protein is CASSYSTGAHTDTQYF.

The rearrangement joins TRBV4-1 to TRBJ1-4, with 7 nucleotides matching TRBD1. Germline V gene sequence: CDR1 MGHRA, CDR2 YSYEKL. This CDR3 has 16 amino acids. J lost 8 bases, V lost 3 bases, and 12 bases had no gene match. Written as DNA, the CDR3 is TGCGCCAGCAGCCAGCCGTACCCCGGGACAGAAGAAAAACTGTTTTTT. Residues: CASSQPYPGTEEKLFF.

The chain links TRBV27 to TRBJ2-5; TRBD1 might be the D (6 bases). CDR1 and CDR2 from the germline V gene are MNHEY and SMNVEV (reference sequence). There are 13 residues in the CDR3. Deletions cut 5 bases from V and 3 bases from J, with 10 bases between. The CDR3 DNA is TGTGCCAGCAGTCTCCGGACAGAAGAGACCCAGTACTTC. It encodes CASSLRTEETQYF.

J is TRBJ1-5 and V is TRBV6-5; a weak D match, TRBD1 (5 bases). The CDR3 covers 15 residues. V lost 8 bases, J lost 2 bases, and 16 bases lay in between. CDR1 MNHEY and CDR2 SVGAGI come from the germline V gene. The CDR3 reads CASLKGLYGNQPQHF. CDR3 bases: TGTGCCAGCTTAAAGGGGTTGTATGGCAATCAGCCCCAGCATTTT.

This clone turned up a few times. This chain links TRBV24-1 with TRBJ1-2; TRBD1 is a possible D gene (6 bases). Trimming removed 4 bases at V and 4 bases at J, with 12 bases between. This CDR3 has 14 residues. CDR1 is KGHDR, CDR2 SFDVKD, per germline. CDR3 region: CATSDPDRPYGYTF. The CDR3 DNA reads TGTGCCACCAGTGACCCGGACAGACCCTATGGCTACACCTTC.

The CDR3 here is CASSSDRATEQFF. DNA of the CDR3: TGTGCCAGCAGCTCGGACAGGGCTACTGAGCAGTTCTTC. The chain is built from TRBV7-8 and TRBJ2-1, with 8 bases lining up with TRBD1. From germline, CDR1 is SGHVS and CDR2 FQNEAQ. V shed 4 bases, J shed 9 bases, and the junction held 5 bases outside the gene matches. This CDR3 spans 13 amino acids.

V usage is TRBV15 and J usage is TRBJ1-3, with 7 nucleotides matching TRBD1. CDR3 size: 16 residues. Trimming at V came to 5 bases and at J to 3 bases, leaving 10 bases not matched to a gene. The V gene's germline CDR1 is LNHNV and CDR2 YYDKDF (reference sequence). The CDR3 region has the DNA TGTGCCACCAGCCCTCGGGACAGACTTTATGGAAACACCATATATTTT. Its translation is CATSPRDRLYGNTIYF.

This clone turned up a few times. The chain has TRBV3-1 (or the pseudogene TRBV3-2) and TRBJ1-3; D remains ambiguous. Trimming took off 0 bases at V and 0 bases at J, with 9 bases between the two ends. This CDR3 region has 16 residues. In germline, CDR1 is LGHDT, CDR2 YNNKEL (reference sequence). The CDR3 DNA reads as TGTGCCAGCAGCCAAGAAAGCCTAAGCTCTGGAAACACCATATATTTT. Translation: CASSQESLSSGNTIYF.

The gene calls are TRBV30 and TRBJ2-4; 7 bases map to TRBD1. Per germline, CDR1 GTSNPN and CDR2 SVGIG (reference sequence). The CDR3 totals 13 residues. V gave up 5 bases and J gave up 0 bases; unmatched junction bases: 1. The CDR3 is CAWAGGAKNIQYF. The DNA of the CDR3 is TGTGCCTGGGCAGGGGGAGCCAAAAACATTCAGTACTTC.

The CDR3 reads CASRPGQGNNSPLHF. CDR3 DNA sequence: TGTGCCAGCAGACCGGGACAGGGAAATAATTCACCCCTCCACTTT. This chain joins TRBV6-5 and TRBJ1-6; the match to TRBD1 covers 9 bases. The germline V gene has CDR1 MNHEY and CDR2 SVGAGI. The CDR3 length is 15 residues. V lost 6 bases, J lost 5 bases, and 5 bases stayed unmatched.

The sample holds one count of this clone. The chain links TRBV5-1 to TRBJ2-7; D is possibly TRBD1 (5 bases). In germline, CDR1 is SGHRS, CDR2 YFSETQ. Trimming left V 0 bases short and J 2 bases short, with 9 bases between. This CDR3 region has 14 residues. The CDR3 loop is CASSLASGPYEQYF. CDR3 bases: TGCGCCAGCAGCTTGGCTTCAGGGCCCTACGAGCAGTACTTC. Looking up the rest from reference TRBV5-1 and TRBJ2-7 gives the full variable domain: KAGVTQTPRYLIKTRGQQVTLSCSPISGHRSVSWYQQTPGQGLQFLFEYFSETQRNKGNFPGRFSGRQFSNSRSEMNVSTLELGDSALYLCASSLASGPYEQYFGPGTRLTVT.

The V and J genes are TRBV7-8 and TRBJ2-1; the D gene is possibly TRBD2 (5 bases). CDR1 SGHVS and CDR2 FQNEAQ come from the germline V gene. CDR3 length: 17 amino acids. The V and J ends lost 1 base and 7 bases respectively, with 20 bases between them. The CDR3 DNA is TGTGCCAGCAGCTTAGGGGAGTTAGGGCCGCTCGAGAATGAGCAGTTCTTC. This translates into CASSLGELGPLENEQFF.

The chain carries TRBV5-5 and TRBJ1-6; the D gene is possibly TRBD1 (5 bases). This CDR3 contains 15 residues. Deletions cut 6 bases from V and 10 bases from J, with 20 bases between. Germline CDR1 SGHKS, CDR2 YYEKEE (reference sequence). CDR3 nucleotide sequence: TGTGCCAGCACCCCGGGCGGGGCGAGGATCTCACCCCTCCACTTT. Translation gives CASTPGGARISPLHF.

This clone came up once. The chain is built from TRBV27 and TRBJ1-5; unclear D gene. Germline CDR1 reads MNHEY; CDR2 reads SMNVEV (reference sequence). CDR3 length equals 15 residues. Trimming took 6 bases from V and 4 from J, leaving 16 bases between them. The CDR3 sequence: CASRVNTGRNQPQHF. The CDR3 DNA reads as TGTGCCAGCAGGGTCAACACGGGAAGGAATCAGCCCCAGCATTTT.